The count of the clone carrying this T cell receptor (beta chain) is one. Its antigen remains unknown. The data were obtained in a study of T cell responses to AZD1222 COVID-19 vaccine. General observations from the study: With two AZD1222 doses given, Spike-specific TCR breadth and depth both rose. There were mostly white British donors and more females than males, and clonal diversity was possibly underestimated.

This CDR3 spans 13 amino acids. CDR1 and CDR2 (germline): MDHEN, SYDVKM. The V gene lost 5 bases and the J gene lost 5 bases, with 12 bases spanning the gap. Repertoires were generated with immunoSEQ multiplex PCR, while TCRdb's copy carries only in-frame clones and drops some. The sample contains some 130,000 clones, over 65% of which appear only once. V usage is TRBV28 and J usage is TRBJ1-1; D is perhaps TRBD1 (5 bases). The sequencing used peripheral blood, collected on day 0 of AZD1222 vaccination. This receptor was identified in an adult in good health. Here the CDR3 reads CASSPHRRTEAFF. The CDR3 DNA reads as TGTGCCAGCAGTCCCCACAGGCGGACTGAAGCTTTCTTT.